Below are 26 T cell receptor beta chains sequenced from a single sample in a study of T-cell reconstitution after alpha-beta-depleted transplantation in children. It was with unique molecular identifiers that the TCRbeta library was prepared. Each CDR3 protein is one row after TCRdb ran MiXCR on the PCR reads. The sample yields about 610,000 distinct CDR3 sequences, more than 9% seen once. Sequenced material: PBMCs from the stem cell graft donor, taken from the stem cell graft. The receptor source for this set is a human donor who donated a stem cell graft to a child with acute myeloid leukemia.

This clonotype was seen only a few times. The rearrangement uses TRBV20-1 and TRBJ1-2; D uncertain. Trimming left V 5 bases short and J 5 bases short, with 18 bases between. Germline V gene sequence: CDR1 DFQATT, CDR2 SNEGSKA (reference sequence). The CDR3 spans 14 residues. Written as DNA, the CDR3 is TGCAGTGCTTTGACTGCGGCGCCTTCTTATGGCTACACCTTC. Residues: CSALTAAPSYGYTF.

This clonotype showed up just a few times. The V gene is TRBV20-1, the J gene TRBJ2-5; 8 bases align to TRBD2. The CDR3 spans 16 residues. CDR1 and CDR2 from the germline V gene are DFQATT and SNEGSKA (reference sequence). Unmatched junction bases numbered 9, after V lost 3 bases and J lost 0 bases. The CDR3 sequence: CSARSRLAQYQETQYF. CDR3 DNA: TGCAGTGCTAGGTCGAGACTAGCGCAGTACCAAGAGACCCAGTACTTC.

This clonotype was seen more than once but under ten times. This chain connects TRBV10-3 to TRBJ2-7; the D gene is possibly TRBD1 (5 bases). Germline V gene sequence: CDR1 ENHRY, CDR2 SYGVKD. The germline V and J ends were trimmed by 0 bases and 4 bases, with 10 bases remaining between them. This CDR3 is 14 amino acids long. In DNA, the CDR3 is TGTGCCATCAGTGAGTCGCGACAGTTATACGAGCAGTACTTC. This codes for CAISESRQLYEQYF.

The rearrangement links TRBV20-1 to TRBJ2-7; the match to TRBD2 covers 13 bases. The CDR3 has 15 residues. The ends lost 6 bases at V and 0 bases at J; junction bases unmatched: 5. Germline CDR1 DFQATT, CDR2 SNEGSKA (reference sequence). CDR3: CSAGTSGTYSYEQYF. The CDR3 nucleotides read TGCAGTGCCGGGACTAGCGGGACATACTCCTACGAGCAGTACTTC.

This clonotype was seen ten or more times. The gene calls are TRBV9 and TRBJ2-1, with 12 bases fitting TRBD2. V gave up 3 bases and J gave up 4 bases; unmatched junction bases: 8. The length of the CDR3 is 17 residues. The germline gives CDR1 SGDLS, CDR2 YYNGEE. The CDR3 region has the DNA TGTGCCAGCAGCGCGGTTCAGGGACTAGCGGGTTACAATGAGCAGTTCTTC. Translating gives CASSAVQGLAGYNEQFF.

V usage is TRBV12-3 or TRBV12-4 and J usage is TRBJ1-2, with 9 bases that match TRBD1. With 1 base clipped from V and 6 bases from J, the junction kept 6 bases outside the gene matches. This CDR3 region has 15 residues. CDR3 coding DNA: TGTGCCAGCAGTTTAGAGGACAGGGGAGAGCATGGCTACACCTTC. It specifies CASSLEDRGEHGYTF.

The rearrangement links TRBV7-9 to TRBJ2-2, with D maybe TRBD2 (6 bases). V lost 8 bases to trimming and J lost 6 bases, with 16 bases between them. The CDR3 extends over 14 amino acids. In germline, CDR1 is SEHNR, CDR2 FQNEAQ (reference sequence). The CDR3 spells CASWTGVESGELFF. In DNA form, the CDR3 reads TGTGCCAGCTGGACGGGAGTAGAGTCCGGGGAGCTGTTTTTT. The whole variable domain, remainder taken from reference TRBV7-9 and TRBJ2-2, is DTGVSQNPRHKITKRGQNVTFRCDPISEHNRLYWYRQTLGQGPEFLTYFQNEAQLEKSRLLSDRFSAERPKGSFSTLEIQRTEQGDSAMYLCASWTGVESGELFFGEGSRLTVL.

In regard to this clonotype: A much larger clone lies one base from this, so it may be a read error. This is likely a read error, given that the CDR3 carries no conserved phenylalanine or tryptophan at its end. The chain employs TRBV29-1 and TRBJ2-5; D is ambiguous. The ends were cut back, 7 bases at V and 3 bases at J, with 12 bases in the middle. Per germline, CDR1 SQVTM and CDR2 ANQGSEA. The CDR3 consists of 12 residues. The CDR3 loop is CSALGRKETQYS. The CDR3, as DNA: TGCAGCGCTCTCGGCAGGAAAGAGACCCAGTACTCC.

This clonotype was found a few times. The chain joins TRBV30 to TRBJ1-2; no reliable D call. Germline V gene lookup returns CDR1 GTSNPN and CDR2 SVGIG (reference sequence). This CDR3 comprises 13 residues. Trimming took off 2 bases at V and 1 base at J, with 8 bases between the two ends. CDR3 region: CAWSPTDNYGYTF. Written as DNA, the CDR3 is TGTGCCTGGAGTCCAACAGATAACTATGGCTACACCTTC.

The chain recombines TRBV27 with TRBJ2-2; 10 nucleotides agree with TRBD2. J was trimmed by 2 bases and V by 7 bases; bases with no gene match: 7. CDR3 length: 16 residues. Germline V gene data show CDR1 as MNHEY and CDR2 as SMNVEV (reference sequence). CDR3 coding DNA: TGTGCCAGCACCCCCGGACTAGCGGTTAACACCGGGGAGCTGTTTTTT. It encodes CASTPGLAVNTGELFF.

This chain uses TRBV5-5 with TRBJ2-7; no reliable D call. V was pared by 1 base and J by 0 bases, with 8 bases between. This CDR3 is built from 14 residues. The germline gives CDR1 SGHKS, CDR2 YYEKEE (reference sequence). The CDR3 DNA is TGTGCCAGCAGCTTGAGTACCCGCTCCTACGAGCAGTACTTC. This sequence encodes CASSLSTRSYEQYF.

The chain combines TRBV24-1 with TRBJ2-3, with D possibly matching TRBD2 (5 bases). Germline V gene sequence: CDR1 KGHDR, CDR2 SFDVKD. V lost 3 bases and J lost 5, with 17 bases in between. The CDR3 covers 16 residues. The CDR3, as DNA: TGTGCCACCAGTGATCGTGGACGGGCCGAGGGAGATACGCAGTATTTT. Amino acids: CATSDRGRAEGDTQYF.

This clonotype was counted only a few times. This sequence joins TRBV7-6 and TRBJ1-3; TRBD1 is a possible D gene (5 bases). Germline CDR1 and CDR2: SGHVS and FNYEAQ. The CDR3 is 12 amino acids. Trimming cost V 5 bases and J 3 bases, with 5 bases left between them. CDR3 DNA sequence: TGTGCCAGCAGCCAGGGTGGAAACACCATATATTTT. Protein sequence: CASSQGGNTIYF.

This clonotype appeared a few times. This chain links TRBV6-1 with TRBJ2-1; D call uncertain. Germline loops: CDR1 MNHNS, CDR2 SASEGT. CDR3 length: 16 amino acids. Between the trimmed V and J ends, which lost 6 bases and 4 bases, there was a span of 19 bases. The CDR3 loop is CASRSGSEQRYNEQFF. The CDR3 coding sequence is TGTGCCAGCAGGTCAGGTTCGGAACAACGATACAATGAGCAGTTCTTC.

This clonotype was counted many times. The J gene is TRBJ2-2, the V gene TRBV27; a possible D gene is TRBD2 (6 bases). CDR1 MNHEY and CDR2 SMNVEV come from the germline V gene (reference sequence). The CDR3 has 17 residues. Trimming stripped 5 bases from V and 2 bases from J, with 18 bases between. The CDR3 DNA reads as TGTGCCAGCAGTCAAAAATCGGGAGATACAAACACCGGGGAGCTGTTTTTT. This codes for CASSQKSGDTNTGELFF.

The J gene is TRBJ2-7, the V gene TRBV27, with 7 bases fitting TRBD1. Looked up from germline, CDR1 is MNHEY and CDR2 is SMNVEV (reference sequence). V gave up 6 bases and J gave up 4 bases; unmatched junction bases: 9. This CDR3 contains 14 residues. The CDR3 DNA is TGTGCCAGCAGCGACAGGGTTGAGGGGTACGAGCAGTACTTC. Translating gives CASSDRVEGYEQYF.

The V call is TRBV24-1, the J call TRBJ2-7; 7 bases line up with TRBD2. The CDR3 loop spans 15 amino acids. V lost 11 bases and J lost 3; bases outside the gene matches: 15. Germline V gene data show CDR1 as KGHDR and CDR2 as SFDVKD. The CDR3 is CASGSEASGNYEQYF. The DNA of the CDR3 is TGTGCCAGCGGCTCCGAGGCTAGCGGAAACTACGAGCAGTACTTC.

There are a few counts of this clonotype. The chain uses TRBV6-2 or TRBV6-3 and TRBJ1-5; 7 nucleotides agree with TRBD1. This CDR3 spans 14 amino acids. Germline assignment: CDR1 MNHEY and CDR2 SVGEGT. Losses at the gene ends were 5 bases for V and 7 bases for J; bases not matched to a gene: 8. The DNA of the CDR3 is TGTGCCAGCAGTCAGGGGGGGCACGACCAGCCCCAGCATTTT. Residues: CASSQGGHDQPQHF.

This sequence joins TRBV20-1 and TRBJ2-7; TRBD1 matches 7 bases. Germline CDR1 and CDR2: DFQATT and SNEGSKA (reference sequence). This CDR3 has 15 residues. Trimming took 3 bases from V and 0 from J; bases not matched to a gene: 8. The DNA of the CDR3 is TGCAGTGCTAGCCCCCCAGGACAGGCCTCCTACGAGCAGTACTTC. This encodes CSASPPGQASYEQYF.

This clonotype appeared a few times. CDR3 DNA: TGTGCCAGCAGGCCCATTGGGACAGGGTTTGGCTACACCTTC. The encoded protein is CASRPIGTGFGYTF. The chain combines TRBV28 with TRBJ1-2; 9 nucleotides agree with TRBD1. Trimming took 6 bases from V and 7 from J; bases not matched to a gene: 9. Germline V gene sequence: CDR1 MDHEN, CDR2 SYDVKM. This CDR3 contains 14 residues.

The chain recombines TRBV7-9 with TRBJ1-2; D might be TRBD1 (5 bases). The germline V gene has CDR1 SEHNR and CDR2 FQNEAQ (reference sequence). V lost 4 bases to trimming and J lost 0 bases, with 15 bases between them. CDR3 length: 16 residues. The CDR3 nucleotides read TGTGCCAGCAGCTCGCCGGGGGGGGTGTCTAACTATGGCTACACCTTC. Translated: CASSSPGGVSNYGYTF.

The chain has TRBV2 and TRBJ1-6, with unresolved D. V lost 5 bases, J lost 0 bases, and 11 bases lay in between. Germline V CDR1 and CDR2: SNHLY, FYNNEI. The CDR3 length is 16 residues. CDR3 sequence reads: CASSTFHRSYNSPLHF. CDR3 nucleotide sequence: TGTGCCAGCAGTACCTTCCACCGCTCCTATAATTCACCCCTCCACTTT.

This clonotype has at least ten counts. The V call is TRBV6-2 or TRBV6-3, the J call TRBJ2-7; TRBD2 agrees at 12 bases. Germline CDR1 and CDR2: MNHEY and SVGEGT. V lost 5 bases, J lost 4 bases, and 6 bases stayed unmatched. The CDR3 has 15 residues. The CDR3 DNA is TGTGCCAGCAGTCGGACTAGCGGGATAGGGTACGAGCAGTACTTC. Translation gives CASSRTSGIGYEQYF.

This clonotype was found a few times. The rearrangement joins TRBV29-1 to TRBJ2-3; no reliable D call. V was cut by 4 bases and J by 10 bases, with 18 bases left in between. Germline V gene lookup returns CDR1 SQVTM and CDR2 ANQGSEA. The CDR3 is 13 residues long. In nucleotides, the CDR3 is TGCAGCGTTGTTGCTGGACCCTTGATACCGCAGTATTTT. Its translation: CSVVAGPLIPQYF.

As concerns this clonotype: Compared with germline, one end of the junction differs, possibly owing to a read error. This chain connects TRBV29-1 to TRBJ2-1; 9 nucleotides agree with TRBD2. Germline V lookup: CDR1 SQVTM, CDR2 ANQGSEA. This CDR3 region has 11 residues. CDR3 DNA sequence: TGCAGCGTTGAGCCTAGCGGGATTCGGGTCTTC. Encoded protein: CSVEPSGIRVF.

V is TRBV20-1 and J is TRBJ2-5; TRBD2 matches at 11 bases. CDR3 length: 15 amino acids. V shed 4 bases and J 4 bases; nucleotides not matched to a gene: 8. The V gene's germline CDR1 is DFQATT and CDR2 SNEGSKA (reference sequence). This CDR3 reads CSATKPLAGGETQYF. For the CDR3, the DNA is TGCAGTGCTACCAAACCTCTAGCGGGAGGAGAGACCCAGTACTTC.